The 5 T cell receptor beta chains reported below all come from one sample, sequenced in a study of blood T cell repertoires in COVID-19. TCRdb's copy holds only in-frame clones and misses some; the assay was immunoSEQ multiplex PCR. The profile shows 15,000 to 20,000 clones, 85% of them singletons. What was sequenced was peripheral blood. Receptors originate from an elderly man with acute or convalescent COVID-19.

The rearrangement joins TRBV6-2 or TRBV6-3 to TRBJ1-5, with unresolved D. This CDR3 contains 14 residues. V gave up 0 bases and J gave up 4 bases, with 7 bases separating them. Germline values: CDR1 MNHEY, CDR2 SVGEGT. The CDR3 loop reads CASSYSAPNQPQHF. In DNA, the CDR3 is TGTGCCAGCAGTTACTCGGCCCCGAATCAGCCCCAGCATTTT.

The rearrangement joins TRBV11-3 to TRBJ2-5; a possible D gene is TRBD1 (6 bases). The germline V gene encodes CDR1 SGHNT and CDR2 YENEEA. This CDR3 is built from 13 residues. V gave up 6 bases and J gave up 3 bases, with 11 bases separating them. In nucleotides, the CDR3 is TGTGCCAGCAGGGCACAGGGCGAAGAGACCCAGTACTTC. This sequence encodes CASRAQGEETQYF.

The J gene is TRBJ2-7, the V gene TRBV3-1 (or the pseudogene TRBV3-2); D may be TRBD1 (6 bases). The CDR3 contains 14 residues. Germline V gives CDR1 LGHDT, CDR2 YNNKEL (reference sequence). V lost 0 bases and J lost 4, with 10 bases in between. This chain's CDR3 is CASSQDRGRYEQYF. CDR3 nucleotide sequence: TGTGCCAGCAGCCAAGACAGGGGAAGATACGAGCAGTACTTC.

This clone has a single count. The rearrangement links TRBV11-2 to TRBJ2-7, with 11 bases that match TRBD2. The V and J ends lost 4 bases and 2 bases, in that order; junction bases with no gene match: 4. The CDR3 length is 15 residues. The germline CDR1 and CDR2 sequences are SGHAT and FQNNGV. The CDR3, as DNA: TGTGCCAGCAGCTCGGGACTAGCGGCTACCTACGAGCAGTACTTC. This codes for CASSSGLAATYEQYF.

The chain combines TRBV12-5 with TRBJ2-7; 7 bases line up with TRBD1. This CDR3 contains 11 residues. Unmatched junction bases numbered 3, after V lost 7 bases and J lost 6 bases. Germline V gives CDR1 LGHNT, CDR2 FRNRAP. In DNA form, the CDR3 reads TGTGCTAGTGAGGGGGCGGTCGAGCAGTACTTC. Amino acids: CASEGAVEQYF.